This T cell receptor (beta chain) was observed in a study of T-cell reconstitution after alpha-beta-depleted transplantation in children. At least ten counts were recorded for this clonotype. Trimming shortened V by 4 bases and J by 0 bases, and 18 bases separated the two germline ends. The CDR3 is made up of 17 amino acids. CDR1 and CDR2 (germline): LGHDT, YNNKEL (reference sequence). Molecular barcoding with unique molecular identifiers was used for the TCRbeta library. TCRdb re-called the PCR reads through MiXCR, storing one row per CDR3 protein. In the table there are some 200,000 distinct CDR3 sequences, around 9.7% of which are singletons.

The chain couples TRBV3-1 to TRBJ1-2; D might be TRBD1 (5 bases). The sequence was obtained from a human donor who donated a stem cell graft to a child with SCID. Material: PBMCs from the stem cell graft donor, obtained from the stem cell graft. This chain's CDR3 is CASSPFGAGPTNYGYTF. In DNA form, the CDR3 reads TGTGCCAGCAGCCCATTTGGGGCCGGGCCGACTAACTATGGCTACACCTTC.